This passage covers 7 T cell receptor beta chains from one sample sequenced in a study of blood T cell repertoires in COVID-19. Profiling relied on immunoSEQ multiplex PCR, and the TCRdb table lists in-frame clones only, not all of them. The sample lists around 170,000 clones; roughly four fifths were seen once. Sequenced sample: peripheral blood. The origin of the receptors is an older woman with COVID-19, enrolled during active disease.

The chain uses TRBV6-2 or TRBV6-3 and TRBJ2-7; 8 nucleotides line up with TRBD2. Per the germline V gene, CDR1 is MNHEY and CDR2 is SVGEGT. Trimming cost V 5 bases and J 3 bases; bases outside gene matches: 12. The CDR3 loop spans 16 amino acids. CDR3 coding DNA: TGTGCCAGCAGTGACCCCCAAGCGGGAGTAATCTACGAGCAGTACTTC. As protein: CASSDPQAGVIYEQYF.

This chain connects TRBV13 to TRBJ1-2; D perhaps matches TRBD1 (6 bases). With 7 bases removed from V and 2 bases from J, the gap between germline ends came to 14 bases. The CDR3 contains 14 residues. Germline assignment: CDR1 PRHDT and CDR2 FYEKMQ (reference sequence). In nucleotides, the CDR3 is TGTGCCAGCATCCAGCAGGGGCGGAACTATGGCTACACCTTC. It translates to CASIQQGRNYGYTF.

This clone has only one observation. V and J are TRBV18 and TRBJ2-2; 9 nucleotides match TRBD2. Germline CDR1 is KGHSH and CDR2 is LQKENI. V shed 5 bases and J 2 bases; nucleotides not matched to a gene: 3. The CDR3 is made up of 15 amino acids. CDR3 DNA: TGTGCCAGCTCAGGACTAGCGATAAACACCGGGGAGCTGTTTTTT. Its translation: CASSGLAINTGELFF.

This chain uses TRBV18 with TRBJ1-1; D uncertain. Germline V gene data show CDR1 as KGHSH and CDR2 as LQKENI. The V end was cut by 7 bases, the J end by 1 base, with 10 bases between. The length of the CDR3 is 13 residues. The CDR3 sequence is CASYGLTNTEAFF. The CDR3 DNA reads as TGTGCCAGCTATGGGCTGACGAACACTGAAGCTTTCTTT.

The genes are TRBV27 and TRBJ1-5; weak D call: TRBD1 (6 bases). CDR1 is MNHEY and CDR2 is SMNVEV in the germline V gene (reference sequence). The V gene lost 6 bases and the J gene lost 0 bases, with 12 bases spanning the gap. The CDR3 has 15 amino acids. CDR3 protein: CASSSQGRSNQPQHF. CDR3 sequence (DNA): TGTGCCAGCAGCTCACAGGGCCGTAGCAATCAGCCCCAGCATTTT.

The rearrangement joins TRBV5-1 to TRBJ2-5; 10 nucleotides align to TRBD2. The length of the CDR3 is 16 residues. The V segment lost 3 bases and the J segment 3 bases; nucleotides outside the gene matches: 8. Germline V gives CDR1 SGHRS, CDR2 YFSETQ. The CDR3 is CASSSGLAQLKETQYF. CDR3 nucleotide sequence: TGCGCCAGCAGCTCGGGACTAGCGCAACTTAAAGAGACCCAGTACTTC.

J is TRBJ2-6 and V is TRBV24-1; D possibly corresponds to TRBD1 (6 bases). With 2 bases removed from V and 3 bases from J, the gap between germline ends came to 13 bases. Germline V CDR1 and CDR2: KGHDR, SFDVKD. The CDR3 has 17 amino acids. CDR3 in amino acids: CATSDSVPGVGANVLTF. Written as DNA, the CDR3 is TGTGCCACCAGTGATTCTGTCCCAGGGGTTGGGGCCAACGTCCTGACTTTC.